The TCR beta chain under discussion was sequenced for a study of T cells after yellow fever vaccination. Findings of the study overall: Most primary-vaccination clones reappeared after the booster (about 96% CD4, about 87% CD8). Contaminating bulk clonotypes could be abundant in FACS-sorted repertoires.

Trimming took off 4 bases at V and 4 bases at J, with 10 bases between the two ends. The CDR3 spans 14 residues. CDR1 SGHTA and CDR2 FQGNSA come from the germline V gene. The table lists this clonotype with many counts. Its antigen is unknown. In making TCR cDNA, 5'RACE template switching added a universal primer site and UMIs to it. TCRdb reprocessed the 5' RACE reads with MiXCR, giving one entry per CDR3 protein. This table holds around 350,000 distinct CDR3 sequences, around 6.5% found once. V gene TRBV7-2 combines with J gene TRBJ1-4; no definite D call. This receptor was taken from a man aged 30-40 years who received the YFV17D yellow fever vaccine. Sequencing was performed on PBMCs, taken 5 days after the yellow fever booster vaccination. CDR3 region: CASSSRVLNEKLFF. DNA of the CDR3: TGTGCCAGCAGCTCGAGGGTCCTTAATGAAAAACTGTTTTTT.